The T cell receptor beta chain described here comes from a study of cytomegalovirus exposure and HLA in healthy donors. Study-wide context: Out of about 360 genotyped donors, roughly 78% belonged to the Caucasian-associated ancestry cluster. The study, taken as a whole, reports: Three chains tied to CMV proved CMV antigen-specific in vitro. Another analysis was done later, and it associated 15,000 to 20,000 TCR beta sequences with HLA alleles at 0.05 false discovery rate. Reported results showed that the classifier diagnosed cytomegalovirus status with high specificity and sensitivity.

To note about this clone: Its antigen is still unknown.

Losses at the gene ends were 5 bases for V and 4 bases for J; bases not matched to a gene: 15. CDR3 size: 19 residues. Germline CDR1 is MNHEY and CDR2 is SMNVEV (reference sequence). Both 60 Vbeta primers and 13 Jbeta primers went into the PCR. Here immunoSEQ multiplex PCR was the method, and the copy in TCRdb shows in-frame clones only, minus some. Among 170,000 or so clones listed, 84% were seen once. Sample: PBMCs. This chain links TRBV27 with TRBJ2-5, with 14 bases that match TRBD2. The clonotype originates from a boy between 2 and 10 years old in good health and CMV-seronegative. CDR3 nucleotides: TGTGCCAGCAGTCCCCGCCTGGGACTAGCGGGAGTTGTGGTAGAGACCCAGTACTTC. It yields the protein CASSPRLGLAGVVVETQYF.